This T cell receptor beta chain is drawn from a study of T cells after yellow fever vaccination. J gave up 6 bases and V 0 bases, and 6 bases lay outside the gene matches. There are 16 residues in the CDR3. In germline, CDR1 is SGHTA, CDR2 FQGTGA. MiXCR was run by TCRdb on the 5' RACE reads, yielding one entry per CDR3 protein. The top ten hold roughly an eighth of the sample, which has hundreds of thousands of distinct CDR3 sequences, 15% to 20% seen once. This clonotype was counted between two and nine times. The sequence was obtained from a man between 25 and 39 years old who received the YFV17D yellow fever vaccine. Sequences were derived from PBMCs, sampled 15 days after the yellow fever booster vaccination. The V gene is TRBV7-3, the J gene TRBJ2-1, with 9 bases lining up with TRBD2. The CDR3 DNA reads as TGTGCCAGCAGCTTAACGTTCGATAGCGGGAGCAATGAGCAGTTCTTC. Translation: CASSLTFDSGSNEQFF.